This section outlines one TCR beta chain sequence together with its context. This clone's antigen is unknown. No quality values exist for individual bases; no much larger clone is one base distant. At one collaborating source in Seattle, patients were enrolled during active infection and were followed longitudinally through the course of disease. The collaborating institutions used their own protocols to collect whole blood in K2EDTA tubes. Collaborator samples were shipped for TCRbeta analysis as frozen whole blood, isolated PBMCs, or DNA extracted from either sample type. This sample was included in a study of blood T cell repertoires in COVID-19 (dated by TCRdb to the early 2020s). With respect to the entire study: Collaborator samples came from the United States, Italy and Spain and covered acute and convalescent phases of COVID-19. The material from the prospective study consisted of cDNA or gDNA derived from T cells, B-cell-depleted T cells, or PBMCs. Deeply sampled blood TCRbeta repertoires from subjects exposed to, actively infected with, or recovered from COVID-19 were included in the dataset. The repertoires were made available in a free public database intended to serve as a resource for research on the immune response to SARS-CoV-2. Samples were obtained from the ongoing ImmuneRACE study (first 160 participants) and from 950 to 1,500 subjects provided by 6 global collaborators. Sample metadata almost always included a de-identified subject ID, COVID-19 status, age in years and sex. Where available, HLA class I and class II types were obtained from metadata supplied by the sample provider rather than from assay-based typing. Broader findings and caveats from the paper: Clinical and demographic metadata were provided uncurated, with the amount varying by source and participant.

TCRbeta CDR3 regions were amplified from genomic DNA using the immunoSEQ Assay, a bias-controlled multiplex PCR. The authors' analysis ran thus. The number of nucleated cells in each sample was estimated from the amplification of reference gene primers within the assay. To quantify the absolute abundance of each unique TCRbeta CDR3 rearrangement, sequence reads were collapsed and filtered. For each sample, productive Simpson clonality was calculated as the square root of Simpson's diversity index over productive rearrangements. TCRdb obtained this table from immuneACCESS and retained in-frame rearrangements with V and J assigned. These tables miss some clones; where compared with another copy, unresolved V genes account for less than half of the shortfall, and the remainder is unexplained. The DNA gave D and trimming, while V, J and clone size come from that table. Across this sample there are roughly 340,000 clones, with 70% to 90% seen only once. Around 3% of the sample is held by the ten biggest clonotypes.

The germline ends are 12 bases apart after V is trimmed by 6 bases and J by 4 bases. The germline V gene (reference sequence) yields MNHNY for CDR1 and SVGAGI for CDR2. Including cysteine and phenylalanine, the CDR3 has 13 amino acids. Just CDR3 DNA is preserved here, 39 bases in frame from base 1. Sequencing used peripheral blood. Here the chain combines TRBV6-6 and TRBJ1-2; matching of 6 bases hints at TRBD1 as the D gene. This clonotype was sampled from a woman in her 30s with COVID-19, enrolled during active disease. In nucleotide form, the sequence is TGTGCCAGCAGGCCCACAGGGAGCTATGGCTACACCTTC. It translates as CASRPTGSYGYTF.